This T cell receptor (beta chain) stems from a study of T-cell memory formation after mild COVID-19 (dated by TCRdb to the early 2020s). For context, the study as a whole: TCR sequence clusters from the two donors were found to be largely donor specific. Longitudinal TCRalpha and TCRbeta repertoire sequencing tracked T-cell clones expanding and contracting after mild COVID-19 in a couple of donors. The cohort was made up of two young adult volunteers, one female and one male, who were previously healthy.

This clonotype was seen many times. Its antigen is currently not known. No much larger clonotype is one base removed from it; base qualities were not supplied. Ficoll-Paque density gradient centrifugation was used to isolate PBMCs. Here is what the overall study found, with its caveats: Some responding clones were detected in pre-infection memory, which suggested that pre-existing cross-reactive memory T cells had joined the SARS-CoV-2 response. Contracting CD4+ clones were found mainly in CM and EM memory subsets, while CD8+ clones were enriched in EMRA. The study included only a couple of mild cases, and larger cohorts that include severe cases with pre-infection samples were judged to be necessary. SARS-CoV-2 specificity was not confirmed for the second-wave clones peaking on day 37. From day 15 to 85, contracting clones showed balanced CD4/CD8 phenotypes, whereas a second wave of clones that expanded from day 15 to 37 leaned towards CD4+.

Sequencing took place on an Illumina NovaSeq 6000. Using 5'RACE with constant-segment primers, TCRalpha and TCRbeta cDNA libraries were constructed, with sample barcodes and unique molecular identifiers added in the process. RNA was extracted from every sample with Trizol reagent. Library amplification was performed in two PCR steps, and a second sample barcode and Illumina TruSeq adapters were introduced in the second step. The libraries were sequenced on an Illumina NovaSeq using 2 x 150 bp paired-end reads. The paper's processing steps were these. With migec v1.2.7, reads were demultiplexed and then collapsed into UMI-guided consensus sequences. Using mixcr v2.1.11, UMI consensuses were aligned to TRA and TRB V and J templates and then assembled into clonotypes. Clonotypes were classified as expanded or contracted when called significant by both edgeR and NoisET, with noise models trained on biological replicates. For edgeR calls, the cutoffs were a false discovery rate-adjusted p below 0.01 and a log2 fold-change threshold of 1. PCA with hierarchical clustering of max-normalized trajectories of the 1000 most abundant clonotypes was used as exploratory dynamics analysis. Separately sequenced CD4+ and CD8+ repertoires were used to assign the CD4 or CD8 phenotype of responding clones. The raw public data were reprocessed by TCRdb itself: fastp quality trimming at Q25, MiXCR clonotype calling, in-frame beta chains only. Identical CDR3 proteins give one entry, which carries the most common genes and DNA. The V and J calls reflect TCRdb's pipeline rather than the authors' work. The sample contains fewer than 650,000 distinct CDR3 sequences, roughly 17% of them found a single time. Of the sample, just over 8% falls within the top ten clones.

The germline V gene encodes CDR1 SGHRS and CDR2 YFSETQ. V ends up 2 bases short and J 0 bases short, with an unmatched junction base count of 7. The CDR3 measures 17 amino acids from cysteine to phenylalanine. Of all the DNA, just the CDR3 is kept, 51 bases in frame from base 1. The sequenced sample consisted of PBMCs or a T cell subset sorted from them (not recorded which). This TCR came from an adult woman who had mild COVID-19 (a few samples of this study predate the infection). The sample titles of this study are shuffled in the database, so cell type and time point are left out; the donor was told from shared clones. Here the chain combines TRBV5-1 and TRBJ2-2, with 7 junctional bases fitting TRBD2. This receptor has the CDR3 CASSLGAGIPNTGELFF. The bases read TGCGCCAGCAGCTTAGGAGCGGGGATACCGAACACCGGGGAGCTGTTTTTT.